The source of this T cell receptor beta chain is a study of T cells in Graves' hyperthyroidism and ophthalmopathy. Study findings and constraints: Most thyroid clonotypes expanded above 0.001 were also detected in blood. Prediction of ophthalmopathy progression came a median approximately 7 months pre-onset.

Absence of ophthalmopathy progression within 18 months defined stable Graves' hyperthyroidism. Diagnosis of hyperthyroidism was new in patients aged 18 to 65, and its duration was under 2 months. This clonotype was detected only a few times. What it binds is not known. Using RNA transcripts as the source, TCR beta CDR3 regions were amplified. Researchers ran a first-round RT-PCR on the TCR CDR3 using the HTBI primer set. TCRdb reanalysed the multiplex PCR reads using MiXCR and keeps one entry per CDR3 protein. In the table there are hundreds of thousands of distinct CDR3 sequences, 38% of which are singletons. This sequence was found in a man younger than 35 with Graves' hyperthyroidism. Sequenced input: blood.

The CDR3, as DNA: TGTGCCAGCAGCTTGGCCTCCGGGAGAGTTCGTGGGGAGCAGTACTTC. Residues: CASSLASGRVRGEQYF. The J gene is TRBJ2-5, the V gene TRBV7-9; a weak D match, TRBD2 (6 bases). This CDR3 is built from 16 residues. Germline CDR1 reads SEHNR; CDR2 reads FQNEAQ (reference sequence). The V end lost 3 bases, the J end lost 11 bases, and 25 bases lay between the germline ends.